This T cell receptor beta chain originates from a study of T cells after yellow fever vaccination. Study at large: Preparation of the low-cell-number fractions used SMART-Seq v4 Ultra Low Input.

As regards this clonotype: Its matching antigen is unknown.

Whole-study results and caveats: Weaker overall was a secondary response that nonetheless peaked faster, on day 5 versus 15. Most clones from primary vaccination resurfaced after the booster (under 97% CD4, less than 90% CD8).

CDR1 is SGHDT and CDR2 is YYEEEE in the germline V gene. CDR3 size: 13 residues. The V and J ends lost 4 bases and 8 bases respectively, with 12 bases between them. The TCR cDNA carried a universal primer site and UMIs from 5'RACE template switching. One entry per CDR3 protein results from TCRdb running MiXCR on the 5' RACE reads. The sample consists of roughly 300,000 distinct CDR3 sequences, around 8.1% of them appearing once. Sequencing used PBMCs, obtained roughly 45 days after the first yellow fever vaccination. This sequence was found in a man aged 18 to 29 who received the YFV17D yellow fever vaccine. The chain recombines TRBV5-6 with TRBJ1-4, with TRBD1 as a possible D gene (5 bases). CDR3 in DNA: TGTGCCAGCAGCGGTAACCGGGGGGAAAAACTGTTTTTT. As protein: CASSGNRGEKLFF.